This T cell receptor beta chain was recovered during a study of blood T cell repertoires in COVID-19. Study context: Material from acute and convalescent COVID-19 was sourced from the United States, Italy and Spain. PBMCs, B-cell-depleted T cells, or T cells provided the cDNA or gDNA that made up the material.

The V end was cut by 7 bases, the J end by 6 bases, with 16 bases between. The germline V gene has CDR1 LNHDA and CDR2 SQIVND (reference sequence). There are 14 residues in the CDR3. In the authors' methods: Nucleated cell number was recorded as an estimate derived from reference gene primer amplification. Only in-frame clones appear in the TCRdb table, and some are missing; sequencing was by immunoSEQ multiplex PCR. V, J and clone size derive from that table, while D and trimming were established from the DNA sequence. The sample lists 100,000 to 150,000 clones, roughly 80% occurring once. Sequencing was performed on peripheral blood. This clonotype originated in a woman aged 50 to 60 with acute or convalescent COVID-19. The V call is TRBV19, the J call TRBJ1-5, with D possibly being TRBD1 (6 bases). CDR3 in DNA: TGTGCCAGTACCACCAACAGGGATGGTCAGCCCCAGCATTTT. Translation gives CASTTNRDGQPQHF.